This T cell receptor beta chain originates from a study of T cell therapy after organ transplantation (dated by TCRdb to the late 2010s). For the wider study: Therapy products were autologous CMV-specific T cells expanded in vitro for roughly 15 days with a peptide pool of 30 HLA class I and II CMV epitopes. Up to 6 T cell doses were administered to patients every 2 weeks, and patients were monitored for around 31 weeks after therapy was completed. Among the approximately 10 patients, eight were classed as clinical responders, while two were classed as nonresponders. Across 2 to 6 intravenous infusions, patients got a median of 1.92 x 10^8 CMV-specific T cells. Short-term post-therapy blood samples were obtained 4 to 8 weeks after therapy was completed. The study was a follow-up TRBV repertoire analysis of an open-label phase I trial of autologous CMV-specific adoptive T cell therapy in solid-organ transplant recipients. Only about 85% of the 10 patients had long-term post-therapy samples available. Study-level results and caveats: Post-therapy reconstitution appeared to include both transferred clonotypes and endogenous clonotypes not detected in the therapy products. Nonresponders showed marked pretherapy clonal expansions with minimal repertoire change after therapy. The fold change in CD8 clonality after therapy was inversely correlated with pretherapy clonality, which suggests that less biased repertoires were more open to remodeling. Assessment of confounders such as concurrent antirejection and antiviral medications was prevented by the small cohort. Few detected expansions in nonresponders may reflect reduced sample coverage from poor CD8+ T cell yield.

After removal of 2 bases from V and 2 bases from J, the junction retains 4 bases not matched to a gene. The CDR3 runs 16 amino acids, cysteine and phenylalanine included. The sequence is cut down to CDR3 DNA, 48 bases in frame from base 1. The germline V gene supplies CDR1 SGHNT and CDR2 YENEEA. TRB CDR3 regions were amplified from genomic DNA with the immunoSEQ two-step, bias-controlled multiplex PCR assay. An Illumina NextSeq 500 was used to sequence the CDR3 libraries. Turning to the authors' computational methods: The immunoSEQ Analyzer platform was used for the initial alignment and bioinformatics, which included bias normalization against synthetic CDR3 analogs. V, D and J gene annotation followed the IMGT database definitions. VDJtools version 1.1.10 and the R package tcR version 2.2.1.11 were used with default settings for further TRBV analyses. For the GLIPH analysis, version 1.0 was run with default settings. To test for significant clonotype frequency changes in CDR3 sequences with at least 5 reads, a 2-sided binomial test with Benjamini-Hochberg correction (alpha = 0.01) was used. TCRdb holds this immuneACCESS table with in-frame rearrangements only. Some clones are missing; in checked studies, unresolved V genes explain under half, and the rest has no known cause. D and trimming were read from the DNA, whereas the V and J calls and clone size are those reported in that table. Present in this sample are 15,000 to 20,000 clones, 81% of which were seen just once. The ten largest clones capture about a tenth of the sample.

With respect to this clone: Its antigen is not yet known. Base qualities are missing; no much larger clone stands one base away.

According to the study, the label for this sample's time point signals: 4-8 weeks after completion of therapy. The patients had received solid-organ transplants and had cytomegalovirus that was drug-resistant/recurrent. Ten or so trial participants were chosen for repertoire analysis on the basis of the availability of post-therapy peripheral blood mononuclear cells. A BD FACSAria III was used to sort viable CD3+CD8+CD4- lymphocytes from PBMCs. The Qiagen DNeasy Kit was used to extract genomic DNA from sorted cells. The sequence links TRBV11-3 to TRBJ2-1; 9 of the junction bases match TRBD1. Sequencing used CD8+ T cells from blood, obtained after autologous CMV-specific T cell therapy. The source is a human patient who had received a solid organ transplant and had CMV disease. In transplant recipients, some T cells may be of donor rather than host origin. The CDR3 reads as follows: CASSLTQGATYNEQFF. The nucleotide sequence reads as follows: TGTGCCAGCAGCTTAACACAGGGGGCGACCTACAATGAGCAGTTCTTC.